The 30 T cell receptor beta chains reported below all come from one sample, sequenced in a study of blood T cell repertoires in COVID-19. Assay used: immunoSEQ multiplex PCR; TCRdb lists only in-frame clones, some missing. Among over 45,000 clones listed, roughly 91% were seen once. Sequencing was performed on peripheral blood. These TCRs come from a human donor in a cohort sampled during active COVID-19.

The rearrangement uses TRBV4-1 and TRBJ1-5, with 9 bases matching TRBD1. The junction had 2 bases not matched to a gene; V was cut back by 0 bases and J by 5 bases. The CDR3 consists of 15 residues. Germline V gene lookup returns CDR1 MGHRA and CDR2 YSYEKL. CDR3 DNA: TGCGCCAGCAGCCAAGAGGGACAGGGTTATCAGCCCCAGCATTTT. This encodes CASSQEGQGYQPQHF.

This clone showed up just once. This chain connects TRBV9 to TRBJ2-5; the match to TRBD2 covers 13 bases. Trimming at V came to 3 bases and at J to 5 bases, leaving 13 bases not matched to a gene. The CDR3 spans 18 residues. Germline lookup yields CDR1 SGDLS and CDR2 YYNGEE. Here the CDR3 reads CASSAEGRGLAGMETQYF. Here the CDR3 DNA reads TGTGCCAGCAGCGCCGAGGGTCGGGGACTAGCGGGGATGGAGACCCAGTACTTC.

This clone was counted a few times. The chain employs TRBV4-2 and TRBJ1-5; no firm D call. This CDR3 is built from 16 residues. Between the trimmed V and J ends, which lost 0 bases and 3 bases, there was a span of 12 bases. Germline CDR1 LGHNA, CDR2 YNFKEQ. The CDR3 region has the DNA TGTGCCAGCAGCCAAGATAGGGCAGCGGTCAATCAGCCCCAGCATTTT. This encodes CASSQDRAAVNQPQHF.

The chain couples TRBV7-6 to TRBJ2-1, with 10 positions matching TRBD2. The CDR3 is 17 amino acids. V was pared by 4 bases and J by 0 bases, with 6 bases of the junction left unmatched. Germline loops: CDR1 SGHVS, CDR2 FNYEAQ. In DNA form, the CDR3 reads TGTGCCAGCAGCTATTCATTAGCGGGGGGCTCCTACAATGAGCAGTTCTTC. Amino acids: CASSYSLAGGSYNEQFF.

This chain joins TRBV6-5 and TRBJ2-1; D gene unclear. The CDR3 is 12 amino acids. V was clipped by 5 bases and J by 6 bases, with 8 bases between them. Germline values: CDR1 MNHEY, CDR2 SVGAGI. The chain's CDR3 is CASSTPSNEQFF. In DNA form, the CDR3 reads TGTGCCAGCAGTACCCCTAGCAATGAGCAGTTCTTC.

This chain uses TRBV5-6 with TRBJ2-7, with D maybe TRBD2 (5 bases). The V and J ends lost 2 bases and 6 bases respectively, with 18 bases between them. Germline values: CDR1 SGHDT, CDR2 YYEEEE. The CDR3 covers 15 residues. This CDR3 reads CASSFGGLGVLEQYF. Here the CDR3 DNA reads TGTGCCAGCAGCTTCGGCGGGCTCGGGGTCCTCGAGCAGTACTTC. Based on the CDR3 plus reference TRBV5-6 and TRBJ2-7, the full variable domain is DAGVTQSPTHLIKTRGQQVTLRCSPKSGHDTVSWYQQALGQGPQFIFQYYEEEERQRGNFPDRFSGHQFPNYSSELNVNALLLGDSALYLCASSFGGLGVLEQYFGPGTRLTVT.

The chain has TRBV5-1 and TRBJ2-2; a possible D gene is TRBD2 (5 bases). V lost 1 base and J lost 4, with 8 bases in between. The germline V gene encodes CDR1 SGHRS and CDR2 YFSETQ. The CDR3 extends over 14 amino acids. The CDR3 nucleotides read TGCGCCAGCAGCTTGTCGGGGATCACCGGGGAGCTGTTTTTT. Translating gives CASSLSGITGELFF.

This clone was observed once. This chain links TRBV7-3 with TRBJ1-1, with D unclear. Deletions cut 4 bases from V and 2 bases from J, with 8 bases between. The V gene's germline CDR1 is SGHTA and CDR2 FQGTGA. The CDR3 runs 13 residues. For the CDR3, the DNA is TGTGCCAGCAGCTACGGGGTAAACACTGAAGCTTTCTTT. It translates to CASSYGVNTEAFF.

This clone came up once. V gene TRBV5-1 combines with J gene TRBJ2-3, with D perhaps matching TRBD1 (5 bases). Deletions cut 1 base from V and 4 bases from J, with 7 bases between. The CDR3 is made up of 13 amino acids. Germline V gene sequence: CDR1 SGHRS, CDR2 YFSETQ. The CDR3 region is CASSLTGADTQYF. The CDR3 bases are TGCGCCAGCAGCTTGACAGGAGCAGATACGCAGTATTTT.

Only one count was recorded for this clone. This rearrangement joins TRBV3-1 (or the pseudogene TRBV3-2) to TRBJ2-5, with D possibly being TRBD2 (7 bases). V gave up 5 bases and J gave up 5 bases, with 9 bases separating them. Germline assignment: CDR1 LGHDT and CDR2 YNNKEL (reference sequence). This CDR3 is 12 amino acids long. The chain's CDR3 is CASSRGGETQYF. Written as DNA, the CDR3 is TGTGCCAGCAGCAGGGGGGGGGAGACCCAGTACTTC.

The V gene is TRBV7-9, the J gene TRBJ2-5, with 8 bases matching TRBD1. V gave up 7 bases and J gave up 4 bases; unmatched junction bases: 5. The CDR3 covers 13 residues. Per the germline V gene, CDR1 is SEHNR and CDR2 is FQNEAQ (reference sequence). CDR3 region: CASNTRGLETQYF. The CDR3 DNA follows: TGTGCCAGCAACACCAGGGGGCTAGAGACCCAGTACTTC.

The chain is built from TRBV9 and TRBJ1-2, with D hard to call. Germline V gives CDR1 SGDLS, CDR2 YYNGEE. V lost 7 bases, J lost 2 bases, and 12 bases lay in between. This CDR3 has 13 residues. The CDR3 region is CASSSGYNYGYTF. The CDR3, as DNA: TGTGCCAGCTCCTCGGGGTACAACTATGGCTACACCTTC.

The chain combines TRBV28 with TRBJ1-2; D unclear. Germline loops: CDR1 MDHEN, CDR2 SYDVKM. Trimming stripped 5 bases from V and 7 bases from J, with 17 bases between. The CDR3 spans 14 residues. Here the CDR3 reads CASSILTELRGYTF. CDR3 coding DNA: TGTGCCAGCAGTATACTCACGGAGCTACGTGGCTACACCTTC.

This chain uses TRBV19 with TRBJ1-5; 8 positions match TRBD1. J lost 4 bases, V lost 6 bases, and 5 bases had no gene match. Germline CDR1 and CDR2: LNHDA and SQIVND (reference sequence). The CDR3 extends over 14 amino acids. CDR3 amino acids: CASSNTGGNQPQHF. CDR3 nucleotide sequence: TGTGCCAGTAGCAACACAGGGGGTAATCAGCCCCAGCATTTT.

The genes are TRBV11-2 and TRBJ2-1, with D maybe TRBD1 (6 bases). Per the germline V gene, CDR1 is SGHAT and CDR2 is FQNNGV. This CDR3 is 15 amino acids long. Trimming cost V 5 bases and J 8 bases, with 19 bases left between them. CDR3: CASSTEITGFDEQFF. The CDR3, as DNA: TGTGCCAGCAGCACAGAGATTACAGGGTTCGATGAGCAGTTCTTC.

V usage is TRBV7-3 and J usage is TRBJ2-3, with 11 bases identical to TRBD2. Germline CDR1 reads SGHTA; CDR2 reads FQGTGA. The CDR3 is 19 amino acids. After removal of 2 bases from V and 0 bases from J, the junction contained 10 bases not matched to a gene. CDR3 region: CASSLVGLAGGPSTDTQYF. CDR3 nucleotide sequence: TGTGCCAGCAGCTTAGTCGGGCTAGCGGGGGGACCTAGCACAGATACGCAGTATTTT.

This clone showed up just once. V usage is TRBV12-1 and J usage is TRBJ1-1; the table's TRBD1 call for D was not verified on the DNA. TRBV12-1 is a pseudogene locus. The CDR3 consists of 13 residues. As DNA, the CDR3 is TGTGCCAGCGGGGACAGTATGAACACTGAAGCTTTCTTT. This translates into CASGDSMNTEAFF.

The chain recombines TRBV5-1 with TRBJ1-2; 8 bases are a match to TRBD1. This CDR3 is built from 14 residues. V dropped 3 bases and J dropped 5; count of bases not matched to a gene: 6. The germline V gene encodes CDR1 SGHRS and CDR2 YFSETQ. The CDR3 DNA follows: TGCGCCAGCAGCTGGGGGACAGGCGTTTATGGCTACACCTTC. This translates into CASSWGTGVYGYTF.

In DNA form, the CDR3 reads TGTGCCAGCAGCTTGGGGACAGGGGTTATGAACACTGAAGCTTTCTTT. It specifies CASSLGTGVMNTEAFF. The chain is built from TRBV5-6 and TRBJ1-1, with TRBD1 matching 9 bases. Trimming removed 0 bases from V and 0 bases from J; junction bases left unmatched: 3. The germline V gene encodes CDR1 SGHDT and CDR2 YYEEEE. This CDR3 is built from 16 residues.

This sequence joins TRBV30 and TRBJ1-1; no reliable D call. V was pared by 0 bases and J by 10 bases, with 12 bases between. Germline values: CDR1 GTSNPN, CDR2 SVGIG (reference sequence). This CDR3 region has 12 residues. The CDR3 DNA is TGTGCCTGGAGTGTCCGCGGGTTCATAGCTTTCTTT. It encodes CAWSVRGFIAFF. Full variable domain (missing parts from reference TRBV30 and TRBJ1-1): SQTIHQWPATLVQPVGSPLSLECTVEGTSNPNLYWYRQAAGRGLQLLFYSVGIGQISSEVPQNLSASRPQDRQFILSSKKLLLSDSGFYLCAWSVRGFIAFFGQGTRLTVV.

The CDR3: CASTTLLGGRVLAFF. The CDR3 nucleotides are TGTGCCAGCACCACCCTCTTAGGAGGGAGGGTGTTAGCTTTCTTT. The chain joins TRBV27 to TRBJ1-1, with unresolved D. The CDR3 is 15 amino acids. V shed 7 bases and J shed 10 bases, with 25 bases lying between them. Germline V gene sequence: CDR1 MNHEY, CDR2 SMNVEV (reference sequence).

The chain carries TRBV29-1 and TRBJ2-1, with D possibly being TRBD2 (6 bases). CDR1 and CDR2 from the germline V gene are SQVTM and ANQGSEA. The length of the CDR3 is 11 residues. V gave up 7 bases and J gave up 8 bases, with 12 bases separating them. CDR3 nucleotides: TGCAGCGATAAGGAGGGCCATGAGCAGTTCTTC. It codes for CSDKEGHEQFF.

This sequence joins TRBV6-6 and TRBJ1-1, with D tentatively TRBD1 (6 bases). The germline gives CDR1 MNHNY, CDR2 SVGAGI (reference sequence). CDR3 length: 14 residues. Trimming cost V 5 bases and J 1 base, with 11 bases left between them. CDR3 sequence (DNA): TGTGCCAGCAGTAAGAAGGACAGGAACACTGAAGCTTTCTTT. It is translated as CASSKKDRNTEAFF.

The V call is TRBV5-4, the J call TRBJ1-2; D gene ambiguous. This CDR3 has 14 amino acids. The V gene's germline CDR1 is SGHNT and CDR2 YYREEE (reference sequence). Trimming cost V 0 bases and J 4 bases, with 10 bases left between them. Here the CDR3 DNA reads TGTGCCAGCAGCTTGGATATGGCTCCCTATGGCTACACCTTC. This codes for CASSLDMAPYGYTF. Drawing the rest from reference TRBV5-4 and TRBJ1-2, the complete variable domain is ETGVTQSPTHLIKTRGQQVTLRCSSQSGHNTVSWYQQALGQGPQFIFQYYREEENGRGNFPPRFSGLQFPNYSSELNVNALELDDSALYLCASSLDMAPYGYTFGSGTRLTVV.

The chain employs TRBV11-2 and TRBJ2-2; 9 nucleotides match TRBD2. V shed 5 bases and J 6 bases; nucleotides not matched to a gene: 7. This CDR3 is 15 amino acids long. Germline CDR1 is SGHAT and CDR2 is FQNNGV. The CDR3 here is CASSGWTSEPGELFF. The CDR3 DNA is TGTGCCAGCAGCGGATGGACTAGCGAGCCCGGGGAGCTGTTTTTT.

CDR3 amino acids: CASRQDRGRETQYF. The CDR3 coding sequence is TGTGCCAGTAGACAAGACAGGGGGCGAGAGACCCAGTACTTC. This sequence joins TRBV19 and TRBJ2-5, with 10 bases aligning to TRBD1. This CDR3 spans 14 amino acids. Germline V CDR1 and CDR2: LNHDA, SQIVND (reference sequence). Unmatched junction bases numbered 5, after V lost 6 bases and J lost 4 bases.

This sequence joins TRBV5-1 and TRBJ2-5; TRBD2 aligns across 8 bases. Trimming took 2 bases from V and 5 from J; bases not matched to a gene: 2. The CDR3 has 13 amino acids. Germline V CDR1 and CDR2: SGHRS, YFSETQ. Here the CDR3 DNA reads TGCGCCAGCAGCTTAAGCGGGGGCGAGACCCAGTACTTC. It yields the protein CASSLSGGETQYF.

The J gene is TRBJ1-2, the V gene TRBV4-1, with D possibly matching TRBD1 (5 bases). V was pared by 1 base and J by 9 bases, with 12 bases between. This CDR3 spans 13 amino acids. From germline, CDR1 is MGHRA and CDR2 YSYEKL. The CDR3 region has the DNA TGCGCCAGCAGCCAAGGCAGGGTGAACAGCTACACCTTC. Translating it yields CASSQGRVNSYTF.

V usage is TRBV5-1 and J usage is TRBJ1-3; TRBD1 is a possible D gene (5 bases). The germline V gene encodes CDR1 SGHRS and CDR2 YFSETQ. The CDR3 loop spans 14 amino acids. V gave up 4 bases and J gave up 0 bases, with 8 bases separating them. The chain's CDR3 is CASSSDSSGNTIYF. CDR3 nucleotides: TGCGCCAGCAGCAGTGACAGCTCTGGAAACACCATATATTTT.

The chain employs TRBV10-3 and TRBJ2-3, with 8 bases fitting TRBD2. CDR3 length: 15 residues. Germline CDR1 and CDR2: ENHRY and SYGVKD. J lost 4 bases, V lost 10 bases, and 13 bases had no gene match. CDR3 protein: CASSAASGSSDTQYF. The CDR3 DNA is TGTGCCAGTTCGGCAGCTAGCGGGTCGTCAGATACGCAGTATTTT.